This T cell receptor beta chain came from a study of T cells in Graves' hyperthyroidism and ophthalmopathy. Whole-study findings and limits: Ophthalmopathy was model-predicted a median about six months pre-onset. Clonotypes that were expanded in thyroid above 0.001 mostly appeared in blood too.

If no ophthalmopathy progression occurred within 18 months, Graves' hyperthyroidism was stable. Diagnoses were made from clinical symptoms, serum measures (thyroxine and TRAb), thyroid ultrasound and orbital computed tomography. As for this clonotype: No antigen is known for it.

RNA transcripts yielded amplified TCR beta CDR3 regions. Using the HTBI primer set, a first-round RT-PCR was run on the TCR CDR3. TCRdb recomputed calls from the multiplex PCR reads with MiXCR, one row per CDR3 protein. Of hundreds of thousands of distinct CDR3 sequences detected, 38% appear once; the ten largest clones hold roughly 8.3%. The ends lost 0 bases at V and 5 bases at J; junction bases unmatched: 2. Germline-derived CDR1 and CDR2 are SEHNR and FQNEAQ (reference sequence). The length of the CDR3 is 15 residues. What was sequenced was blood. The genes are TRBV7-9 and TRBJ1-4; 8 nucleotides line up with TRBD1. The sequence came from a young man with Graves' hyperthyroidism. The CDR3 sequence is CASSLATGGNEKLFF. The DNA for the CDR3 is TGTGCCAGCAGCTTAGCAACAGGGGGAAATGAAAAACTGTTTTTT.